This TCR beta chain was captured by sequencing in a study of blood T cell repertoires in COVID-19 (dated by TCRdb to about 2020). In terms of the full investigation: Collaborator samples came from the United States, Italy and Spain and covered acute and convalescent phases of COVID-19. Samples were obtained from the ongoing ImmuneRACE study (first 160 participants) and from 1,254 subjects provided by 6 global collaborators. The material from the prospective study consisted of cDNA or gDNA derived from T cells, B-cell-depleted T cells, or PBMCs. The dataset comprised deeply sampled blood TCRbeta repertoires from subjects exposed to, actively infected with, or recovered from COVID-19. The repertoires were released in a freely available public database intended as a resource for research on the immune response to SARS-CoV-2. Nearly every sample came with metadata listing a de-identified subject ID, COVID-19 status, age in years and sex. Where available, HLA class I and class II types were taken from metadata supplied by the sample provider and were not determined by assay-based typing.

The immunoSEQ Assay, a bias-controlled multiplex PCR, was used to amplify TCRbeta CDR3 regions from genomic DNA. In the paper's pipeline: Nucleated cell counts per sample were estimated from amplification of reference gene primers within the assay. To quantify the absolute abundance of each unique TCRbeta CDR3 rearrangement, sequence reads were collapsed and filtered. For each sample, productive Simpson clonality was calculated as the square root of Simpson's diversity index across productive rearrangements. Entries here come from immuneACCESS through TCRdb and include only in-frame sequences with V and J called. Some clones fail to appear in such tables; in the studies checked, an unresolved V gene covers under half of the shortfall, and the cause of the remainder is unknown. V and J calls and clone size are those listed in that table; D and trimming were worked out from the DNA. Here the sample has approximately 88,000 clones; about 84% occur a single time. About 14% of the sample comes from the top ten.

The CDR3 goes from the cysteine to the phenylalanine over 13 residues. The entry retains the CDR3 DNA only, 39 bases that are in frame from base 1. Taken from the germline V gene (reference sequence), the CDR1 and CDR2 loops are GTSNPN and SVGIG. Germline trimming: 4 bases from V, 1 base from J; junction bases outside gene matches: 0. Each collaborating institution followed its own protocols to collect whole blood in K2EDTA tubes. For TCRbeta analysis, collaborators shipped samples in one of three forms: frozen whole blood, isolated PBMCs, or DNA extracted from either of those sample types. To note about this clone: The antigen it recognizes is unknown. No base quality information exists; no much larger clone differs at one position.

Results the study describes overall, beyond this receptor: The quantity of clinical and demographic metadata differed by source and by participant and was supplied without curation.

The V and J genes are TRBV30 and TRBJ2-3, and 9 junctional nucleotides match TRBD2. The sequenced material came from peripheral blood. The clonotype comes from a woman in her sixties or seventies with acute or convalescent COVID-19. The encoded CDR3 is CAWTSGGTDTQYF. The sequenced DNA is TGTGCCTGGACTAGCGGGGGCACAGATACGCAGTATTTT.